The present T cell receptor (beta chain) was sequenced within a study of OX40 agonist ivuxolimab in advanced cancers. Sequencing was performed with immunoSEQ multiplex PCR; in TCRdb, only in-frame clones are kept and a portion is missing. The table lists roughly 60,000 clones, about 83% of them singletons. The sample was CD4+ or CD8+ T cells sorted from blood, taken in a trial of the OX40 agonist ivuxolimab. This receptor was obtained from an adult with an advanced solid tumor such as melanoma, head and neck, liver or kidney cancer.

This chain's CDR3 is CASSESTGTGSNEQFF. The CDR3 DNA follows: TGCGCCAGCAGTGAGTCCACCGGGACAGGATCTAATGAGCAGTTCTTC. The chain is built from TRBV10-1 and TRBJ2-1; 8 bases map to TRBD1. This CDR3 spans 16 amino acids. The J segment lost 7 bases and the V segment lost 0 bases, leaving 8 bases of the junction unmatched. The V gene's germline CDR1 is WNHNN and CDR2 SYGVQD (reference sequence).